This TCR beta chain derives from a study of blood T cell repertoires in COVID-19. Overall study context: The samples span acute and convalescent COVID-19 from the United States, Italy and Spain. PBMCs, B-cell-depleted T cells, or T cells provided the cDNA or gDNA that made up the material.

The method was immunoSEQ multiplex PCR; TCRdb's version includes in-frame clones alone and lacks a portion of them. The sample lists about 81,000 clones; roughly 80% were seen once. This CDR3 spans 15 amino acids. Germline V lookup: CDR1 LNHNV, CDR2 YYDKDF (reference sequence). V lost 5 bases and J lost 4; bases outside the gene matches: 5. Sequencing was done on a sample of peripheral blood. The V gene is TRBV15, the J gene TRBJ2-2; 9 bases match TRBD1. The receptor was derived from a human donor in a cohort sampled during active COVID-19. The CDR3 DNA is TGTGCCACCAGCCTAGACAGGGGGAGCACCGGGGAGCTGTTTTTT. This translates into CATSLDRGSTGELFF.